The 22 T cell receptor beta chains reported below all come from one sample, sequenced in a study of early T cells in non-severe SARS-CoV-2 infection. TCRdb processed the 5' RACE reads anew with MiXCR; each CDR3 protein has one entry. The data contain about 64,000 distinct CDR3 sequences, around 13% of them singletons. The material sequenced was whole blood, taken at baseline. The receptors shown here come from an adult who was a healthcare worker with PCR-confirmed SARS-CoV-2 infection or an uninfected control (not recorded which).

This clonotype was recorded a few times. CDR3 protein: CASSSGLAGAFLRELFF. CDR3 nucleotides: TGTGCCAGCAGCTCGGGACTAGCGGGGGCTTTCCTCCGGGAGCTGTTTTTT. The chain recombines TRBV6-5 with TRBJ2-2; 14 bases match TRBD2. The CDR3 has 17 amino acids. Germline-derived CDR1 and CDR2 are MNHEY and SVGAGI. Unmatched junction bases numbered 12, after V lost 6 bases and J lost 9 bases.

The chain combines TRBV10-1 with TRBJ1-2; D might be TRBD1 (5 bases). CDR3 length equals 13 residues. Germline CDR1 is WNHNN and CDR2 is SYGVQD (reference sequence). Trimming removed 6 bases from V and 2 bases from J, with 10 bases in between. For the CDR3, the DNA is TGCGCCAGCAGCCAGGGACGGAACTATGGCTACACCTTC. Its protein product is CASSQGRNYGYTF.

The rearrangement links TRBV18 to TRBJ2-7; D not resolved. The CDR3 length is 14 residues. The V gene's germline CDR1 is KGHSH and CDR2 LQKENI. V dropped 0 bases and J dropped 2 bases, with 8 bases sitting between them. The CDR3 DNA reads TGTGCCAGCTCACCACCGGGCGCTACCTACGAGCAGTACTTC. Its protein is CASSPPGATYEQYF.

The chain uses TRBV5-1 and TRBJ1-1; D not certain. The CDR3 contains 14 residues. The ends were cut back, 0 bases at V and 6 bases at J, with 12 bases in the middle. Germline values: CDR1 SGHRS, CDR2 YFSETQ. The CDR3: CASSLELRSAEAFF. The CDR3 DNA follows: TGCGCCAGCAGCTTGGAACTTCGGAGCGCTGAAGCTTTCTTT.

CDR3 DNA sequence: TGTGCCAGCAGTCGCGCTAGCGGGACCTACAATGAGCAGTTCTTC. As protein: CASSRASGTYNEQFF. This chain connects TRBV6-2 or TRBV6-3 to TRBJ2-1; 9 bases are a match to TRBD2. The CDR3 consists of 15 residues. V was pared by 5 bases and J by 2 bases, with 4 bases of the junction left unmatched. In germline, CDR1 is MNHEY, CDR2 SVGEGT.

In this sample, this clonotype turned up many times. The V and J genes are TRBV12-3 or TRBV12-4 and TRBJ1-4, with D possibly matching TRBD1 (6 bases). The CDR3 spans 15 residues. The V and J ends lost 4 bases and 0 bases respectively, with 9 bases between them. In DNA, the CDR3 is TGTGCCAGCAGTTCGACAGGTCCAACTAATGAAAAACTGTTTTTT. Protein sequence: CASSSTGPTNEKLFF.

The CDR3 loop reads CATSRDGPDTQYF. DNA for the CDR3: TGTGCCACCAGCAGAGATGGGCCAGATACGCAGTATTTT. The chain has TRBV15 and TRBJ2-3; D call uncertain. Germline CDR1 reads LNHNV; CDR2 reads YYDKDF (reference sequence). This CDR3 has 13 amino acids. Trimming removed 0 bases from V and 4 bases from J, with 5 bases in between.

V and J are TRBV12-3 or TRBV12-4 and TRBJ2-2; the D is unclear. This CDR3 has 14 amino acids. With 1 base removed from V and 5 bases from J, the gap between germline ends came to 8 bases. CDR3 residues: CASSLVWWTGELFF. CDR3 bases: TGTGCCAGCAGTTTAGTTTGGTGGACCGGGGAGCTGTTTTTT.

This clonotype was counted a few times. The chain employs TRBV27 and TRBJ1-1, with a possible D match to TRBD1 (6 bases). Germline CDR1 MNHEY, CDR2 SMNVEV (reference sequence). V was cut by 6 bases and J by 5 bases, with 19 bases left in between. The CDR3 extends over 15 amino acids. CDR3: CASSRLADRGTEAFF. CDR3 DNA: TGTGCCAGCAGCAGACTAGCGGATAGGGGGACTGAAGCTTTCTTT.

The V call is TRBV6-5, the J call TRBJ2-7, with D possibly matching TRBD2 (6 bases). Germline CDR1 and CDR2: MNHEY and SVGAGI. This CDR3 has 14 residues. Trimming left V 6 bases short and J 5 bases short, with 17 bases between. This chain's CDR3 is CASSRSGQGNEQYF. Written as DNA, the CDR3 is TGTGCCAGCAGCCGTAGCGGCCAGGGCAACGAGCAGTACTTC.

The CDR3 here is CSVELATYEQYF. In DNA, the CDR3 is TGCAGCGTTGAACTTGCCACCTACGAGCAGTACTTC. The V and J genes are TRBV29-1 and TRBJ2-7; unclear D gene. The CDR3 covers 12 residues. V shed 2 bases and J shed 2 bases, with 7 bases lying between them. The V gene's germline CDR1 is SQVTM and CDR2 ANQGSEA.

This clonotype showed up just a few times. The rearrangement uses TRBV29-1 and TRBJ2-3; 11 bases fit TRBD2. The CDR3 is 20 amino acids. Germline CDR1 is SQVTM and CDR2 is ANQGSEA. The V and J ends lost 6 bases and 6 bases, in that order; junction bases with no gene match: 26. The CDR3 DNA is TGCAGCGTCGCCCCGATAGCGGGAGGGCCAGCCCCACCTCGGGTGGATACGCAGTATTTT. It codes for CSVAPIAGGPAPPRVDTQYF.

The chain couples TRBV6-5 to TRBJ2-7, with no clear D. CDR3 size: 13 residues. The germline gives CDR1 MNHEY, CDR2 SVGAGI. Trimming left V 5 bases short and J 2 bases short, with 10 bases between. The CDR3: CASSQSVTYEQYF. The DNA of the CDR3 is TGTGCCAGCAGTCAAAGCGTAACCTACGAGCAGTACTTC.

The CDR3 protein is CASSGLAKGTDTQYF. DNA of the CDR3: TGTGCCAGCAGCGGACTTGCCAAGGGCACAGATACGCAGTATTTT. The rearrangement links TRBV28 to TRBJ2-3; D may be TRBD2 (5 bases). Germline CDR1 reads MDHEN; CDR2 reads SYDVKM. V lost 6 bases and J 1 base, leaving 14 bases between the germline ends. The CDR3 has 15 residues.

This clonotype was seen only once. The CDR3 protein is CASSPRAGVADTQYF. CDR3 DNA: TGTGCCAGCAGTCCCCGGGCAGGGGTGGCAGATACGCAGTATTTT. This rearrangement joins TRBV28 to TRBJ2-3; maybe TRBD1 (6 bases). The CDR3 contains 15 residues. CDR1 is MDHEN and CDR2 is SYDVKM in the germline V gene. The ends were cut back, 5 bases at V and 4 bases at J, with 16 bases in the middle. Drawing the rest from reference TRBV28 and TRBJ2-3, the complete variable domain is DVKVTQSSRYLVKRTGEKVFLECVQDMDHENMFWYRQDPGLGLRLIYFSYDVKMKEKGDIPEGYSVSREKKERFSLILESASTNQTSMYLCASSPRAGVADTQYFGPGTRLTVL.

This clonotype occurred once. The chain has TRBV28 and TRBJ2-7, with D perhaps matching TRBD1 (6 bases). V gave up 2 bases and J gave up 7 bases, with 15 bases separating them. Germline V gene sequence: CDR1 MDHEN, CDR2 SYDVKM. The CDR3 totals 14 residues. The CDR3 is CASSLVGQWGEQYF. CDR3 DNA: TGTGCCAGCAGTTTAGTCGGACAGTGGGGGGAGCAGTACTTC.

This clonotype was observed a handful of times. The chain uses TRBV10-3 and TRBJ2-3; 7 bases match TRBD2. Germline CDR1 ENHRY, CDR2 SYGVKD. This CDR3 spans 16 amino acids. V was clipped by 6 bases and J by 0 bases; unmatched bases: 9. CDR3 DNA: TGTGCCATCAGCGCAACCTTTAGCGGGAGCACAGATACGCAGTATTTT. Protein: CAISATFSGSTDTQYF.

The V gene is TRBV18, the J gene TRBJ2-7; 11 bases map to TRBD1. Per germline, CDR1 KGHSH and CDR2 LQKENI. The CDR3 is made up of 14 amino acids. The V segment lost 0 bases and the J segment 6 bases; nucleotides outside the gene matches: 1. The CDR3 sequence is CASSPPGTGGEQYF. The DNA of the CDR3 is TGTGCCAGCTCACCACCAGGGACAGGGGGCGAGCAGTACTTC.

This clonotype was recorded only once. The chain has TRBV12-3 or TRBV12-4 and TRBJ2-7; either TRBD1 or TRBD2 may supply D (5 bases each). CDR3 size: 12 residues. The V gene lost 5 bases and the J gene lost 3 bases, with 8 bases spanning the gap. The CDR3, as DNA: TGTGCCAGCAGTGGGACCTACTACGAGCAGTACTTC. It is translated as CASSGTYYEQYF.

This clonotype was counted at least ten times. J is TRBJ1-3 and V is TRBV6-6; 8 positions agree with TRBD1. J lost 0 bases, V lost 5 bases, and 9 bases had no gene match. CDR3 length: 17 residues. Germline loops: CDR1 MNHNY, CDR2 SVGAGI (reference sequence). This CDR3 is CASSRDRGRYSGNTIYF. The CDR3 DNA reads TGTGCCAGCAGTCGAGACAGGGGCCGTTACTCTGGAAACACCATATATTTT.

This clonotype was counted at least ten times. V gene TRBV2 combines with J gene TRBJ2-3, with D unclear. V lost 6 bases and J lost 7, with 11 bases in between. From germline, CDR1 is SNHLY and CDR2 FYNNEI. This CDR3 is 12 amino acids long. CDR3 in DNA: TGTGCCAGCAGAGAGACTGGATATACGCAGTATTTT. Its protein product is CASRETGYTQYF.

In its sample, this clonotype was seen many times. The CDR3 region is CSATRGPRGGPETQYF. Written as DNA, the CDR3 is TGCAGTGCCACACGGGGGCCTAGGGGGGGCCCGGAGACCCAGTACTTC. The chain carries TRBV20-1 and TRBJ2-5; the D gene is possibly TRBD2 (7 bases). The CDR3 contains 16 residues. Trimming left V 6 bases short and J 5 bases short, with 25 bases between. In germline, CDR1 is DFQATT, CDR2 SNEGSKA (reference sequence).